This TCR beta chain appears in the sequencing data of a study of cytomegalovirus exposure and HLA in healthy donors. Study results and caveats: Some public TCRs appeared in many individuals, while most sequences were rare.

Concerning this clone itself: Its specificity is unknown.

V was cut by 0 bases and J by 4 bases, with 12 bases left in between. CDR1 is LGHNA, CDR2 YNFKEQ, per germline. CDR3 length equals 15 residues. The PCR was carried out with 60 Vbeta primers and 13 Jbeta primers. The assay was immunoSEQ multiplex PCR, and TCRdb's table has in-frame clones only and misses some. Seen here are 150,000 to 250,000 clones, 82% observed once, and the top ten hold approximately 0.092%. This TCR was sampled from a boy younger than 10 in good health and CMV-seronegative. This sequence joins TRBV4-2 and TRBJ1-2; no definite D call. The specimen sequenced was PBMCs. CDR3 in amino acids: CASSQENLGSYGYTF. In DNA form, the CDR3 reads TGTGCCAGCAGCCAAGAAAATCTCGGGAGCTATGGCTACACCTTC.